The clone carrying this TCR beta chain was seen a handful of times. What it binds is not known. The data originate from a study of T cell responses to AZD1222 COVID-19 vaccine. Findings and limits, study-wide: Spike-specific TCR breadth and depth went up after people got two AZD1222 doses. Regions 160-218 and 743-854 dominated among vaccine-associated CD4 TCRs spanning spike. The donor cohort was predominantly white British with a female majority, and clonal diversity may have been underestimated. Repertoire sampling was restricted to post-peak T cell response timepoints.

V was cut by 5 bases and J by 2 bases, with 10 bases left in between. CDR3 length: 14 amino acids. Germline V gene data show CDR1 as SGHNT and CDR2 as YENEEA. The table came from immunoSEQ multiplex PCR; TCRdb's copy has only in-frame clones and leaves some out. Seen here are roughly 200,000 clones, 91% observed once, and the top ten hold approximately 3.4%. This chain links TRBV11-3 with TRBJ1-5, with D perhaps TRBD1 (5 bases). The sample was peripheral blood, taken 28 days after the second AZD1222 dose. The origin of this receptor is an adult who received the AZD1222 COVID-19 vaccine. The CDR3 bases are TGTGCCAGCAGCCAGGACAACCGCAATCAGCCCCAGCATTTT. This gives the protein CASSQDNRNQPQHF.